Listed here is a single T cell receptor (beta chain). The target antigen is unknown. The primer mix had 60 Vbeta and 13 Jbeta primers. The method was immunoSEQ multiplex PCR; TCRdb's version includes in-frame clones alone and lacks a portion of them. The repertoire holds about 170,000 clones, with around 84% as singletons. The sample comes from a study of cytomegalovirus exposure and HLA in healthy donors. Study context: HLA-typed donors were the source of some 85 million unique TCRs, which an early data release held. Findings of the study overall: In a later analysis, TCR beta V- and J-gene trimming showed a link to a missense DCLRE1C variant. Later, an analysis showed that TCR beta chains associated with HLA were more clonally expanded than others that were equally common. Altogether, 164 TCR beta chains were recorded as cytomegalovirus-associated.

Germline loops: CDR1 SGDLS, CDR2 YYNGEE. CDR3 size: 16 residues. V lost 2 bases, J lost 3 bases, and 6 bases stayed unmatched. The chain employs TRBV9 and TRBJ2-3; 10 nucleotides line up with TRBD2. Sequenced sample: PBMCs. The sequence was collected from a man aged 25 to 40 in good health and CMV-seropositive. CDR3 DNA sequence: TGTGCCAGCAGCGTTAGACTAGCGGGCCCTACAGATACGCAGTATTTT. Translated, it gives CASSVRLAGPTDTQYF.